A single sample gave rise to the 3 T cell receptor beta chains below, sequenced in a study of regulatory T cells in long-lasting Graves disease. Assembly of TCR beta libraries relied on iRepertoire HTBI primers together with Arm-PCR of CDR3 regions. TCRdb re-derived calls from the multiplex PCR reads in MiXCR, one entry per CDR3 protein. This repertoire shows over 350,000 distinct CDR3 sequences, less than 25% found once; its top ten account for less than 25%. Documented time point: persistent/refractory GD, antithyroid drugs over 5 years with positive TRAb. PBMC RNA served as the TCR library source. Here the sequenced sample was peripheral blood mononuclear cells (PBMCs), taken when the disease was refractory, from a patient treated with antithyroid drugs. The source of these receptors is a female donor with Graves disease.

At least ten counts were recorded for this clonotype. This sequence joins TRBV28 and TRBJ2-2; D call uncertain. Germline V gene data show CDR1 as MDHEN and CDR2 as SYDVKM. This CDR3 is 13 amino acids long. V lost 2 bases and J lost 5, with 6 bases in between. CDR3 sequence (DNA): TGTGCCAGCAGTTTAAGCATGACCGGGGAGCTGTTTTTT. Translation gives CASSLSMTGELFF.

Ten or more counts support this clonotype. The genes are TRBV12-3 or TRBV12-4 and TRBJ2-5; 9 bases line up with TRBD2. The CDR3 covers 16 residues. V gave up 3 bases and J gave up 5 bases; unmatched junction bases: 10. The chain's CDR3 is CASSFEASGNFETQYF. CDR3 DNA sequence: TGTGCCAGCAGTTTTGAGGCTAGCGGGAATTTTGAGACCCAGTACTTC.

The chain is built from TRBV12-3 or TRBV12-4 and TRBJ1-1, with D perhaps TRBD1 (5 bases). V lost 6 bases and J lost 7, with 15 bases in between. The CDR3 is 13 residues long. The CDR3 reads CASSPLGTDEAFF. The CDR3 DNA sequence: TGTGCCAGCAGCCCCCTAGGGACGGATGAAGCTTTCTTT.